The sequence of this TCR beta chain was determined in a study of beta chain features in type 1 diabetes. General study results and limits: The study found moderately but significantly shorter TCRB CDR3s in all four CD4+ subsets of Type 1 diabetes patients. Insertions at VDJ junctions were less frequent in type 1 diabetes patients. These patients also deleted more nucleotides at the same junctions.

The sequenced template was cDNA made from the entire isolated RNA. Produced via immunoSEQ multiplex PCR; TCRdb's table is partial and in-frame only. The sample includes roughly 280,000 clones, 20% to 25% of them seen just once. Worth noting for this clone: What it recognizes is unknown.

The CDR3 has 14 amino acids. CDR1 is GTSNPN and CDR2 is SVGIG in the germline V gene (reference sequence). Unmatched junction bases numbered 11, after V lost 5 bases and J lost 4 bases. The specimen sequenced was naive CD4+ T cells from blood. This receptor was obtained from a woman in her thirties with type 1 diabetes. The J gene is TRBJ2-7, the V gene TRBV30; 7 bases match TRBD2. The CDR3 loop reads CAWALGGYGYEQYF. CDR3 DNA: TGTGCCTGGGCATTGGGAGGGTATGGGTACGAGCAGTACTTC.